This T cell receptor (beta chain) came from a study of blood T cell repertoires in COVID-19. This CDR3 is built from 14 residues. With V trimmed by 7 bases and J by 5 bases, 11 bases remained unmatched. Germline CDR1 and CDR2: SQVTM and ANQGSEA. Using immunoSEQ multiplex PCR, the repertoire was profiled, and TCRdb retains in-frame clones only, with some absent. This table has hundreds of thousands of clones, around 89% appearing once. The sample taken for sequencing was peripheral blood. The gene calls are TRBV29-1 and TRBJ2-5; 9 nucleotides match TRBD1. The sequence was obtained from a woman aged 25 to 39 with COVID-19, enrolled during active disease. CDR3 coding DNA: TGCAGCGGGCGACAGGGGGGTTCGTGGGAGACCCAGTACTTC. It yields the protein CSGRQGGSWETQYF. Together with reference TRBV29-1 and TRBJ2-5, the CDR3 gives the full variable domain: SAVISQKPSRDICQRGTSLTIQCQVDSQVTMMFWYRQQPGQSLTLIATANQGSEATYESGFVIDKFPISRPNLTFSTLTVSNMSPEDSSIYLCSGRQGGSWETQYFGPGTRLLVL.